Sequencing of this TCR beta chain was carried out in a study of T cells after yellow fever vaccination. TCRdb fed the 5' RACE reads into MiXCR, producing one record per CDR3 protein. Of about 350,000 distinct CDR3 sequences listed, about 8.3% were seen once; the top ten hold approximately 15%. This clonotype appeared many times. The V end was cut by 2 bases, the J end by 5 bases, with 7 bases between. This CDR3 comprises 13 residues. In germline, CDR1 is MRHNA, CDR2 SNTAGT. The source material was PBMCs, sampled more than 40 days after the first yellow fever vaccination. The V gene is TRBV6-4, the J gene TRBJ1-5, with TRBD1 as a possible D gene (5 bases). This TCR was sampled from a young man who received the YFV17D yellow fever vaccine. CDR3 in amino acids: CASSDTGDQPQHF. CDR3 bases: TGTGCCAGCAGTGACACGGGGGATCAGCCCCAGCATTTT.